This TCR beta chain was captured by sequencing in a study of blood T cell repertoires in COVID-19. Background on the study: COVID-19 samples, acute and convalescent, were from the United States, Italy and Spain. From T cells, B-cell-depleted T cells, or PBMCs came the material, which was cDNA or gDNA.

This CDR3 region has 13 residues. Germline V gene data show CDR1 as SSHAT and CDR2 as FNYEAQ (reference sequence). About this clone: At one end the junction does not follow the germline gene, possibly because of a read error.

In the authors' methods: Cell counts per sample came from amplifying reference gene primers. Using immunoSEQ multiplex PCR, the repertoire was profiled, and TCRdb retains in-frame clones only, with some absent. V, J and clone size derive from that table, while D and trimming were established from the DNA sequence. The sample lists about 490,000 clones, 70% to 90% occurring once. J is TRBJ2-2 and V is TRBV7-7, with no clear D. The receptor comes from a human donor in a cohort sampled during active COVID-19. The sample consisted of peripheral blood. The CDR3 sequence: CASSLDVVGELFF. CDR3 nucleotides: TGTGCTAGCAGCTTAGATGTCGTCGGGGAGCTGTTTTTT.